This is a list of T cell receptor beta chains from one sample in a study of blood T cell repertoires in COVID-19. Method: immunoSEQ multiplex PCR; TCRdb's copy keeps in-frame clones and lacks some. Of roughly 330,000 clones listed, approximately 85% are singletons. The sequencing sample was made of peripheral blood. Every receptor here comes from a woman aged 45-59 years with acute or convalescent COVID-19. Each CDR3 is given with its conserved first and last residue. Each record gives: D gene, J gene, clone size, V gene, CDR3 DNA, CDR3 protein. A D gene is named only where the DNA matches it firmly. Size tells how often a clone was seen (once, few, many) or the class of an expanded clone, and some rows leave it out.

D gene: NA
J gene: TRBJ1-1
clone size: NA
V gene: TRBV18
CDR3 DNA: TGTGCCAGCTCACCACTCTCTCCCTTGAACACTGAAGCTTTCTTT
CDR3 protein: CASSPLSPLNTEAFF

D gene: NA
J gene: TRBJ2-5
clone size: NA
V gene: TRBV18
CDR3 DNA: TGTGCCAGCTCACCACGACCGGGGCGGACAGCCGGGCAAGAGACCCAGTACTTC
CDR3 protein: CASSPRPGRTAGQETQYF

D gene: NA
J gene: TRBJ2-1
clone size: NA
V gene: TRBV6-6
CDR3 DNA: TGTGCCAGCAGCCCCCTAGTAACGAAACCATACAATGAGCAGTTCTTC
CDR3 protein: CASSPLVTKPYNEQFF

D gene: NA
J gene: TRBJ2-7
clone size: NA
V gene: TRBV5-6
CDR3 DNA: TGTGCCAGCAGCTATTCCCCGGGGAGGTCCTACGAGCAGTACTTC
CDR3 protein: CASSYSPGRSYEQYF

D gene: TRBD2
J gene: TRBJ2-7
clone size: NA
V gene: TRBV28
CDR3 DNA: TGTGCCAGCAGTTGGTTTAGCGGGAGGGCTTTACTCTACGAGCAGTACTTC
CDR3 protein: CASSWFSGRALLYEQYF

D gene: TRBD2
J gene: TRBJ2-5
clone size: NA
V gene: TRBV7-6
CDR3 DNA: TGTGCCAGCAGCCCTGGACTAGCGGGAGGATTCCAAGAGACCCAGTACTTC
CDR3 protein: CASSPGLAGGFQETQYF

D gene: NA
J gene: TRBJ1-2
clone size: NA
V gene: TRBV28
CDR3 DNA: TGTGCCAGCAGTTTAGGGCAGGGGATAGGCTACACCTTC
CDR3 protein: CASSLGQGIGYTF

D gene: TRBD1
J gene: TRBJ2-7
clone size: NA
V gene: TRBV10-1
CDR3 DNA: TGCGCCACCGGCCCGGGACAGGGAGCCTACGAGCAGTACTTC
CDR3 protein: CATGPGQGAYEQYF

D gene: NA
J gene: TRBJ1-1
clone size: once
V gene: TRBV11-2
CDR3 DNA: TGTGCCAGCAGCTTAGTAGGGGTAGCTGAAGCTTTCTTT
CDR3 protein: CASSLVGVAEAFF

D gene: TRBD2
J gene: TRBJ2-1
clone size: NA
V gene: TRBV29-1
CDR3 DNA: TGCAGCGTTGTGCCCGGGAGGATGAATGAGCAGTTCTTC
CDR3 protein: CSVVPGRMNEQFF

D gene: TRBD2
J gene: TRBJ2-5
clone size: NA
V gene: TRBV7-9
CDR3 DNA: TGTGCCAGCAGCCATAGCGGGAGCAGAGAGACCCAGTACTTC
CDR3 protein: CASSHSGSRETQYF

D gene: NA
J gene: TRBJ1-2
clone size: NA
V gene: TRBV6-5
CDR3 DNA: TGTGCCAGCCTTGGAGACTCTAACTATGGCTACACCTTC
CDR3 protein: CASLGDSNYGYTF

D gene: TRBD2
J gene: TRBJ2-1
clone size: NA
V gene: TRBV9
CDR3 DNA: TGTGCCAGCAGCGACCCCGCAGCGGGAGGCAATGAGCAGTTCTTC
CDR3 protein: CASSDPAAGGNEQFF

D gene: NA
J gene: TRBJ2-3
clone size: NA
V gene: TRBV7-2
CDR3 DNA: TGTGCCAGCAGCTTCTCTGGGTCTAGTAGCACAGATACGCAGTATTTT
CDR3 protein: CASSFSGSSSTDTQYF

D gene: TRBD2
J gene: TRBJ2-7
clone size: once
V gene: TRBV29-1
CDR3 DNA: TGCAGCGTTGAAGATGGAAGCGGGGCCTACGAGCAGTACTTC
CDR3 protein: CSVEDGSGAYEQYF

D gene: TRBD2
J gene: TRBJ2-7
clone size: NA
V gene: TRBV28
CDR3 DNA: TGTGCCACCCTCCCGGGGGGTGAGTCCTACGAGCAGTACTTC
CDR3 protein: CATLPGGESYEQYF

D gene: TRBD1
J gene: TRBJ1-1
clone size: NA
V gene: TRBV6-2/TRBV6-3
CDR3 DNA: TGTGCCAGCAGTCGACCGGGACAGGGGAACACTGAAGCTTTCTTT
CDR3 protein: CASSRPGQGNTEAFF

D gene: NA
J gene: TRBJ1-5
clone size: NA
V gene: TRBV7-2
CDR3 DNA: TGTGCCAGCAGCTTTCAGGGAGGAGGGCAGCCCCAGCATTTT
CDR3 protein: CASSFQGGGQPQHF

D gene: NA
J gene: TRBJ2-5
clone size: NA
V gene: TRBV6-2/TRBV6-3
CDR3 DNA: TGTGCCAGCAGTCTGACTAGAGTGGAGACCCAGTACTTC
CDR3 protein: CASSLTRVETQYF

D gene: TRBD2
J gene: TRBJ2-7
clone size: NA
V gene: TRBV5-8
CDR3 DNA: TGTGCCAGCAGCCCCGGACTAGCGGGTAACGACGAGCAGTACTTC
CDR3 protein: CASSPGLAGNDEQYF

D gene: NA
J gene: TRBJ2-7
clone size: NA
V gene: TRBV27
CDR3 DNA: TGTGCCAGCAGTTCCCCAGGGGTATCCTACGAGCAGTACTTC
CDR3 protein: CASSSPGVSYEQYF

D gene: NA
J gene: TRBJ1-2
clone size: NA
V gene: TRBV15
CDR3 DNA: TGTGCCACCAGCAGAGATATAGGGGACTATGGCTACACCTTC
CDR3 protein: CATSRDIGDYGYTF

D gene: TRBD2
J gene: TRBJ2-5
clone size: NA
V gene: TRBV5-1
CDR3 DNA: TGCGCCAGCAGCTTGGTTGGTAGCGGGAGTGGCGAGACCCAGTACTTC
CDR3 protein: CASSLVGSGSGETQYF

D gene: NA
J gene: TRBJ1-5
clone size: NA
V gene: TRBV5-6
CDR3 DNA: TGTGCCAGCACCCTGGCGGTGGGCGAGGGTTTCTATAGCAATCAGCCCCAGCATTTT
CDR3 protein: CASTLAVGEGFYSNQPQHF

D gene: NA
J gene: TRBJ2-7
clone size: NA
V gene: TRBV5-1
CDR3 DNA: TGCGCCAGCAGCTTGGCTGGCCAGGGCCTAGGCGAGCAGTACTTC
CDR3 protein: CASSLAGQGLGEQYF

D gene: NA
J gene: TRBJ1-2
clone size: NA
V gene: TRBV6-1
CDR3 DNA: TGTGCCAGCAGTGAAGCGAGCCGGTATGGCTACACCTTC
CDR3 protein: CASSEASRYGYTF

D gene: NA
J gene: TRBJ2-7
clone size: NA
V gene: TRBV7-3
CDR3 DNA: TGTGCCAGCAGCTTAGCGGGCAGTAGCTCCTACGAGCAGTACTTC
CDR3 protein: CASSLAGSSSYEQYF

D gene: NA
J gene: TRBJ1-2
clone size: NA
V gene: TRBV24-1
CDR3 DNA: TGTGCCACCAGTGAGCAAACAGGGAATGGCTACACCTTC
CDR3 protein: CATSEQTGNGYTF

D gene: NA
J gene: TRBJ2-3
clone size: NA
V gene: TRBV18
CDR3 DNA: TGTGCCAGCTCACCAAGCTCAGATACGCAGTATTTT
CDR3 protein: CASSPSSDTQYF

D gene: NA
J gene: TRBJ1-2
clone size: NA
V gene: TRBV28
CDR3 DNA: TGTGCCAGCAGTTTAAGGCCGAGACAGTTCGTCCACACCTTC
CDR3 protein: CASSLRPRQFVHTF

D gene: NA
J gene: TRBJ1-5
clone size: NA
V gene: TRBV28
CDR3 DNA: TGTGCCAGCAGGCGCCGGGGTCTGGGTCCTTACAGCAATCAGCCCCAGCATTTT
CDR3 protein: CASRRRGLGPYSNQPQHF

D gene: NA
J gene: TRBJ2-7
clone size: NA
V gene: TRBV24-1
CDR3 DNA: TGTGCCACCAGTCACGCGGGGTCCTACGAGCAGTACTTC
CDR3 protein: CATSHAGSYEQYF

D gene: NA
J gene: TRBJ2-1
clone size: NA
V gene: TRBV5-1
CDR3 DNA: TGCGCCAGCAGCTTGACTACTTACTCCTACAATGAGCAGTTCTTC
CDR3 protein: CASSLTTYSYNEQFF

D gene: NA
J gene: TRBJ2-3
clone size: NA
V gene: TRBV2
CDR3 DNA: TGTGCCAGCATGAGGCCAGGGTCTTTTGATACGCAGTATTTT
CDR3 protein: CASMRPGSFDTQYF

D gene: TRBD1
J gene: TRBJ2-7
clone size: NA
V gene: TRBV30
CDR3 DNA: TGTGCCTGGAGTGGCCGAGGGGACAGGGCCCTCTCCTACGAGCAGTACTTC
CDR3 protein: CAWSGRGDRALSYEQYF

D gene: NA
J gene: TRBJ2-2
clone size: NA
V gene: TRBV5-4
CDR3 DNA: TGTGCCAGCAGCTTGGCAGCGGCGAACACCGGGGAGCTGTTTTTT
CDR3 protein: CASSLAAANTGELFF

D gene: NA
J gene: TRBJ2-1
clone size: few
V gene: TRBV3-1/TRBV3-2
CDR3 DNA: TGTGCCAGCAGCCAACAGACTAGGGGCCGGGTTGAGCAGTTCTTC
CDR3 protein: CASSQQTRGRVEQFF

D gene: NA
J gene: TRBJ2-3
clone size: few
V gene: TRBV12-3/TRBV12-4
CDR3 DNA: TGTGCCGTTCAGTGGGGAGTTACAGATACGCAGTATTTT
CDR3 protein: CAVQWGVTDTQYF

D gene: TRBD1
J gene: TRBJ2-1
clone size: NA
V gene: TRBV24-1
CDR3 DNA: TGTGCCACCAGGGAAGGAGGACAGGCGTACAATGAGCAGTTCTTC
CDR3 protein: CATREGGQAYNEQFF

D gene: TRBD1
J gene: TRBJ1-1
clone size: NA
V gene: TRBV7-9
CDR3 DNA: TGTGCCAGCAGCCTGGGACAGGGCCACACTGAAGCTTTCTTT
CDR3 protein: CASSLGQGHTEAFF

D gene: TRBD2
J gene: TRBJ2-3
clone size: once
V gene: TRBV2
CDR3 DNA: TGTGCCAGCAGTCGACTAGCGGGAGTCACAGATACGCAGTATTTT
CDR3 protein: CASSRLAGVTDTQYF